A selection of T cell receptor beta chains follows, all from one sample in a study of T-cell memory formation after mild COVID-19. TCRdb used MiXCR to reprocess the 5' RACE reads, holding one entry per CDR3 protein. The sample lists approximately 260,000 distinct CDR3 sequences; 16% were seen once. Sample: PBMCs or a T cell subset sorted from them (not recorded which). Receptors were obtained from a man aged 18-30 years who had mild COVID-19 (a few samples of this study predate the infection). Cell type and time point are not known. The CDR3 runs from the conserved cysteine through the conserved F or W. A D gene is named only where the DNA matches it firmly. Clone size is given for some rows only: seen once, a few or many times, or a class if the clone is expanded.

clone size: few; J gene: TRBJ2-3; CDR3 length: 16; D gene: .; V gene: TRBV27; CDR3 protein: CASSSVVAGRTDTQYF; CDR3 DNA: TGTGCCAGCAGTTCGGTCGTTGCGGGGAGGACAGATACGCAGTATTTT
clone size: few; J gene: TRBJ2-3; CDR3 length: 14; D gene: .; V gene: TRBV4-3; CDR3 protein: CASSQDWQADTQYF; CDR3 DNA: TGCGCCAGCAGCCAAGATTGGCAGGCAGATACGCAGTATTTT
clone size: few; J gene: TRBJ2-2; CDR3 length: 16; D gene: .; V gene: TRBV5-1; CDR3 protein: CASSLALYQNTGELFF; CDR3 DNA: TGCGCCAGCAGCTTGGCCCTATACCAGAACACCGGGGAGCTGTTTTTT
clone size: .; J gene: TRBJ1-6; CDR3 length: 13; D gene: .; V gene: TRBV7-4; CDR3 protein: CASSPGRASPLHF; CDR3 DNA: TGTGCCAGCAGCCCCGGGAGGGCTTCACCCCTCCACTTT
clone size: many; J gene: TRBJ2-1; CDR3 length: 13; D gene: .; V gene: TRBV11-2; CDR3 protein: CASSFSDRGEQFF; CDR3 DNA: TGTGCCAGCAGCTTTTCGGACAGAGGAGAGCAGTTCTTC
clone size: .; J gene: TRBJ2-1; CDR3 length: 17; D gene: TRBD2; V gene: TRBV20-1; CDR3 protein: CSASTSGVLSSYNEQFF; CDR3 DNA: TGCAGTGCTAGCACTAGCGGGGTGCTTAGCTCCTACAATGAGCAGTTCTTC
clone size: .; J gene: TRBJ2-2; CDR3 length: 16; D gene: .; V gene: TRBV6-4; CDR3 protein: CASSDSGAGNTGELFF; CDR3 DNA: TGTGCCAGCAGTGACTCAGGGGCAGGGAACACCGGGGAGCTGTTTTTT
clone size: .; J gene: TRBJ2-3; CDR3 length: 13; D gene: .; V gene: TRBV7-7; CDR3 protein: CASSLAPPDTQYF; CDR3 DNA: TGTGCCAGCAGCTTAGCCCCACCAGATACGCAGTATTTT
clone size: many; J gene: TRBJ2-2; CDR3 length: 17; D gene: .; V gene: TRBV9; CDR3 protein: CASSVTGSGANTGELFF; CDR3 DNA: TGTGCCAGCAGCGTGACGGGATCCGGGGCGAACACCGGGGAGCTGTTTTTT
clone size: .; J gene: TRBJ2-3; CDR3 length: 11; D gene: .; V gene: TRBV20-1; CDR3 protein: CSDKFTDTQYF; CDR3 DNA: TGCAGTGACAAGTTCACAGATACGCAGTATTTT
clone size: few; J gene: TRBJ1-2; CDR3 length: 13; D gene: .; V gene: TRBV9; CDR3 protein: CASSVLGIYGYTF; CDR3 DNA: TGTGCCAGCAGCGTACTAGGGATCTATGGCTACACCTTC
clone size: few; J gene: TRBJ1-4; CDR3 length: 15; D gene: TRBD1; V gene: TRBV7-9; CDR3 protein: CASSLPPGGNEKLFF; CDR3 DNA: TGTGCCAGCAGCTTACCCCCAGGGGGCAATGAAAAACTGTTTTTT
clone size: few; J gene: TRBJ1-1; CDR3 length: 16; D gene: .; V gene: TRBV7-2; CDR3 protein: CASSPTGNLRNTEAFF; CDR3 DNA: TGTGCCAGCAGCCCAACCGGGAATTTGCGGAACACTGAAGCTTTCTTT
clone size: .; J gene: TRBJ1-2; CDR3 length: 13; D gene: .; V gene: TRBV7-2; CDR3 protein: CASTPPGERGYTF; CDR3 DNA: TGTGCCAGCACCCCGCCGGGAGAGCGTGGCTACACCTTC
clone size: few; J gene: TRBJ1-1; CDR3 length: 14; D gene: .; V gene: TRBV7-9; CDR3 protein: CASNELLGNTEAFF; CDR3 DNA: TGTGCCAGCAACGAACTGTTAGGGAACACTGAAGCTTTCTTT
clone size: .; J gene: TRBJ1-1; CDR3 length: 13; D gene: .; V gene: TRBV28; CDR3 protein: CASSYAEVPEAFF; CDR3 DNA: TGTGCCAGCAGTTACGCAGAGGTCCCTGAAGCTTTCTTT
clone size: few; J gene: TRBJ1-3; CDR3 length: 15; D gene: .; V gene: TRBV7-8; CDR3 protein: CASSLGPFSGNTIYF; CDR3 DNA: TGTGCCAGCAGCTTAGGTCCGTTCTCTGGAAACACCATATATTTT
clone size: .; J gene: TRBJ2-4; CDR3 length: 16; D gene: TRBD1; V gene: TRBV20-1; CDR3 protein: CSARDYRDRVGNIQYF; CDR3 DNA: TGCAGTGCTAGAGACTACCGGGACAGGGTTGGTAACATTCAGTACTTC
clone size: few; J gene: TRBJ1-2; CDR3 length: 12; D gene: .; V gene: TRBV7-2; CDR3 protein: CASSLARYGYTF; CDR3 DNA: TGTGCCAGCAGCTTAGCCAGATATGGCTACACCTTC
clone size: .; J gene: TRBJ2-4; CDR3 length: 16; D gene: .; V gene: TRBV27; CDR3 protein: CASGVYRGAAKNIQYF; CDR3 DNA: TGTGCCAGCGGCGTCTATAGGGGGGCAGCCAAAAACATTCAGTACTTC
clone size: few; J gene: TRBJ2-3; CDR3 length: 14; D gene: TRBD1; V gene: TRBV7-2; CDR3 protein: CASSAQGATDTQYF; CDR3 DNA: TGTGCCAGCAGCGCGCAGGGGGCCACAGATACGCAGTATTTT
clone size: many; J gene: TRBJ1-2; CDR3 length: 14; D gene: .; V gene: TRBV20-1; CDR3 protein: CSARDPLSGYGYTF; CDR3 DNA: TGCAGTGCTAGAGATCCGTTGAGTGGCTATGGCTACACCTTC
clone size: few; J gene: TRBJ1-2; CDR3 length: 13; D gene: .; V gene: TRBV7-2; CDR3 protein: CASSSQGRGRETF; CDR3 DNA: TGTGCCAGCAGCTCCCAAGGGAGGGGCAGGGAAACCTTC
clone size: few; J gene: TRBJ1-6; CDR3 length: 14; D gene: .; V gene: TRBV12-3/TRBV12-4; CDR3 protein: CASSPTAGNSPLHF; CDR3 DNA: TGTGCCAGCAGCCCCACGGCGGGGAATTCACCCCTCCACTTT
clone size: few; J gene: TRBJ2-7; CDR3 length: 15; D gene: .; V gene: TRBV12-3/TRBV12-4; CDR3 protein: CASSEPGVSSYEQYF; CDR3 DNA: TGTGCCAGCAGTGAGCCGGGAGTGAGCTCCTACGAGCAGTACTTC
clone size: .; J gene: TRBJ1-1; CDR3 length: 14; D gene: .; V gene: TRBV19; CDR3 protein: CASSIDRRDGEAFF; CDR3 DNA: TGTGCCAGTAGTATAGATCGTCGGGATGGGGAAGCTTTCTTT
clone size: many; J gene: TRBJ2-7; CDR3 length: 14; D gene: .; V gene: TRBV7-9; CDR3 protein: CASTPTGFSYEQYF; CDR3 DNA: TGTGCCAGCACCCCGACAGGATTCTCCTACGAGCAGTACTTC
clone size: .; J gene: TRBJ1-1; CDR3 length: 15; D gene: TRBD1; V gene: TRBV2; CDR3 protein: CASSGVGQGFTEAFF; CDR3 DNA: TGTGCCAGCAGTGGGGTTGGACAGGGATTCACTGAAGCTTTCTTT
clone size: few; J gene: TRBJ1-1; CDR3 length: 13; D gene: .; V gene: TRBV5-1; CDR3 protein: CASSPLTGTEAFF; CDR3 DNA: TGCGCCAGCAGCCCACTGACCGGGACTGAAGCTTTCTTT
clone size: .; J gene: TRBJ2-5; CDR3 length: 15; D gene: TRBD2; V gene: TRBV29-1; CDR3 protein: CSVESGDSGEETQYF; CDR3 DNA: TGCAGCGTTGAAAGCGGGGACTCTGGGGAGGAGACCCAGTACTTC
clone size: .; J gene: TRBJ1-2; CDR3 length: 12; D gene: .; V gene: TRBV29-1; CDR3 protein: CSVGDGNYGYTF; CDR3 DNA: TGCAGCGTGGGGGACGGTAACTATGGCTACACCTTC
clone size: once; J gene: TRBJ2-7; CDR3 length: 13; D gene: TRBD1; V gene: TRBV20-1; CDR3 protein: CSAMPGGNYEQYF; CDR3 DNA: TGCAGTGCCATGCCAGGGGGTAACTACGAGCAGTACTTC
clone size: .; J gene: TRBJ1-2; CDR3 length: 14; D gene: .; V gene: TRBV7-9; CDR3 protein: CASSLRQSLYGYTF; CDR3 DNA: TGTGCCAGCAGCTTACGGCAGTCCCTGTATGGCTACACCTTC
clone size: .; J gene: TRBJ1-1; CDR3 length: 14; D gene: .; V gene: TRBV5-1; CDR3 protein: CASSFDGQNTEAFF; CDR3 DNA: TGCGCCAGCAGCTTCGACGGACAGAACACTGAAGCTTTCTTT
clone size: .; J gene: TRBJ1-5; CDR3 length: 12; D gene: .; V gene: TRBV7-2; CDR3 protein: CASSFLNQPQHF; CDR3 DNA: TGTGCCAGCAGCTTTCTAAATCAGCCCCAGCATTTT
clone size: few; J gene: TRBJ2-3; CDR3 length: 14; D gene: .; V gene: TRBV27; CDR3 protein: CASSPWTAADTQYF; CDR3 DNA: TGTGCCAGCAGTCCCTGGACAGCTGCAGATACGCAGTATTTT
clone size: few; J gene: TRBJ1-3; CDR3 length: 15; D gene: .; V gene: TRBV12-3/TRBV12-4; CDR3 protein: CASSLYRNSGNTIYF; CDR3 DNA: TGTGCCAGCAGTTTATACAGGAACTCTGGAAACACCATATATTTT
clone size: few; J gene: TRBJ2-2; CDR3 length: 16; D gene: TRBD2; V gene: TRBV7-2; CDR3 protein: CASSPPSGGAVGELFF; CDR3 DNA: TGTGCCAGCAGCCCACCTAGCGGGGGGGCCGTCGGGGAGCTGTTTTTT
clone size: many; J gene: TRBJ2-1; CDR3 length: 14; D gene: TRBD1; V gene: TRBV12-3/TRBV12-4; CDR3 protein: CASSLGQGANEQFF; CDR3 DNA: TGTGCCAGCAGTTTAGGGCAGGGGGCAAATGAGCAGTTCTTC